The 30 T cell receptor beta chains reported below all come from one sample, sequenced in a study of OX40 agonist ivuxolimab in advanced cancers. Only in-frame clones appear in the TCRdb table, and some are missing; sequencing was by immunoSEQ multiplex PCR. The sample consists of around 140,000 clones, 75% to 95% of them appearing once. The sample consisted of CD4+ or CD8+ T cells sorted from blood, taken in a trial of the OX40 agonist ivuxolimab. The receptor source for this set is an adult with an advanced solid tumor such as melanoma, head and neck, liver or kidney cancer.

The rearrangement uses TRBV6-4 and TRBJ1-5, with 8 bases lining up with TRBD1. This CDR3 is built from 15 residues. V lost 3 bases, J lost 3 bases, and 4 bases stayed unmatched. Germline V gives CDR1 MRHNA, CDR2 SNTAGT. In nucleotides, the CDR3 is TGTGCCAGCAGTGAGACAGGGGAAGCCAATCAGCCCCAGCATTTT. This codes for CASSETGEANQPQHF.

The chain couples TRBV28 to TRBJ1-2; D gene ambiguous. There are 12 residues in the CDR3. V dropped 2 bases and J dropped 4 bases, with 5 bases sitting between them. Germline CDR1 is MDHEN and CDR2 is SYDVKM. The CDR3 nucleotides are TGTGCCAGCAGTTTAATAGGCTATGGCTACACCTTC. Its translation is CASSLIGYGYTF.

The chain is built from TRBV10-3 and TRBJ1-1; D ambiguous. From germline, CDR1 is ENHRY and CDR2 SYGVKD. This CDR3 contains 15 residues. V was pared by 1 base and J by 1 base, with 10 bases between. The CDR3 DNA reads as TGTGCCATCAGTGAGTTCGGGCAGGCGAACACTGAAGCTTTCTTT. It specifies CAISEFGQANTEAFF.

The chain joins TRBV28 to TRBJ2-2; D is ambiguous. Germline V gene lookup returns CDR1 MDHEN and CDR2 SYDVKM. The V end lost 5 bases, the J end lost 1 base, and 17 bases lay between the germline ends. The CDR3 runs to 17 residues. The CDR3 DNA follows: TGTGCCAGCAGTCCCCGTAGGGCCCCGAGGAACACCGGGGAGCTGTTTTTT. Translating gives CASSPRRAPRNTGELFF.

The chain carries TRBV7-9 and TRBJ2-1, with TRBD1 matching over 7 bases. Trimming took 3 bases from V and 6 from J; bases not matched to a gene: 11. CDR3 length: 16 amino acids. CDR1 is SEHNR and CDR2 is FQNEAQ in the germline V gene (reference sequence). The CDR3 region is CASSFRLGEGANEQFF. CDR3 DNA sequence: TGTGCCAGCAGCTTTCGCCTCGGTGAGGGGGCCAATGAGCAGTTCTTC.

The count of this clone is one. The CDR3 here is CASSLRQGGNQPQHF. CDR3 nucleotide sequence: TGTGCCAGCAGTTTAAGGCAGGGAGGCAATCAGCCCCAGCATTTT. The genes are TRBV27 and TRBJ1-5; the D gene is possibly TRBD1 (5 bases). Trimming pared 2 bases from V and 2 bases from J, leaving 10 bases between. The CDR3 sequence is 15 residues long. Germline CDR1 reads MNHEY; CDR2 reads SMNVEV (reference sequence).

The chain carries TRBV5-8 and TRBJ2-5; 9 bases are shared with TRBD1. Germline V gene data show CDR1 as SGHTS and CDR2 as YDEGEE. The V gene end was trimmed by 0 bases and the J gene end by 4 bases; junction bases not matched to a gene: 4. This CDR3 is 15 amino acids long. The DNA for the CDR3 is TGTGCCAGCAGCTTGGCACAGACAGGGGGAGAGACCCAGTACTTC. Amino acids: CASSLAQTGGETQYF.

This clone is labeled as medium-sized. The rearrangement uses TRBV12-5 and TRBJ2-7, with 9 bases lining up with TRBD2. V lost 5 bases and J lost 2; bases outside the gene matches: 10. Per germline, CDR1 LGHNT and CDR2 FRNRAP. This CDR3 spans 16 amino acids. The DNA for the CDR3 is TGTGCTAGTGGTCTCCCGGCGACTAGCGGAACCTACGAGCAGTACTTC. This gives the protein CASGLPATSGTYEQYF.

V usage is TRBV6-1 and J usage is TRBJ2-2; D uncertain. Germline values: CDR1 MNHNS, CDR2 SASEGT. V lost 7 bases and J 1 base, leaving 10 bases between the germline ends. This CDR3 comprises 14 residues. The CDR3 DNA is TGTGCCAGCATCCGAAATAAGAACACCGGGGAGCTGTTTTTT. This gives the protein CASIRNKNTGELFF.

The V and J genes are TRBV6-5 and TRBJ1-1; no firm D call. Trimming took off 2 bases at V and 4 bases at J, with 11 bases between the two ends. Looked up from germline, CDR1 is MNHEY and CDR2 is SVGAGI. The CDR3 extends over 14 amino acids. The CDR3 DNA sequence: TGTGCCAGCAGTTACGGAAGCCCGGGCACTGAAGCTTTCTTT. Its translation is CASSYGSPGTEAFF.

V and J are TRBV6-5 and TRBJ2-7; tentatively, D is TRBD1 (6 bases). The CDR3 spans 14 residues. V lost 6 bases to trimming and J lost 0 bases, with 12 bases between them. The germline V gene has CDR1 MNHEY and CDR2 SVGAGI. The CDR3 DNA follows: TGTGCCAGCAGCCTTACAGGGAGCTCCTACGAGCAGTACTTC. Encoded protein: CASSLTGSSYEQYF.

This clone was seen just once. The chain has TRBV5-1 and TRBJ2-7; tentative D call: TRBD2 (5 bases). Trimming cost V 2 bases and J 2 bases, with 11 bases left between them. CDR1 SGHRS and CDR2 YFSETQ come from the germline V gene. The CDR3 has 14 residues. As DNA, the CDR3 is TGCGCCAGCAGCTTTGAGGGATCCCCCTACGAGCAGTACTTC. Its translation: CASSFEGSPYEQYF.

This chain uses TRBV19 with TRBJ1-3; TRBD1 aligns across 9 bases. CDR3 length: 15 amino acids. V was clipped by 5 bases and J by 8 bases; unmatched bases: 10. Germline V CDR1 and CDR2: LNHDA, SQIVND (reference sequence). The DNA for the CDR3 is TGTGCCAGTAGTTTCCGGGACAGGGTCGTTGACACCATATATTTT. Translating it yields CASSFRDRVVDTIYF.

V and J are TRBV5-1 and TRBJ2-5; D possibly corresponds to TRBD2 (5 bases). The V end lost 4 bases, the J end lost 1 base, and 14 bases lay between the germline ends. The length of the CDR3 is 15 residues. Germline CDR1 is SGHRS and CDR2 is YFSETQ. In DNA, the CDR3 is TGCGCCAGCAGCGATTCGGGATTGTTCCAAGAGACCCAGTACTTC. Its protein product is CASSDSGLFQETQYF. Full variable domain (missing parts from reference TRBV5-1 and TRBJ2-5): KAGVTQTPRYLIKTRGQQVTLSCSPISGHRSVSWYQQTPGQGLQFLFEYFSETQRNKGNFPGRFSGRQFSNSRSEMNVSTLELGDSALYLCASSDSGLFQETQYFGPGTRLLVL.

V gene TRBV5-1 combines with J gene TRBJ2-4; TRBD1 matches at 7 bases. Trimming at V came to 0 bases and at J to 6 bases, leaving 6 bases not matched to a gene. This CDR3 is built from 15 residues. Germline CDR1 and CDR2: SGHRS and YFSETQ. The CDR3 sequence: CASSLETGIGNIQYF. The CDR3 bases are TGCGCCAGCAGCTTGGAGACAGGGATCGGAAACATTCAGTACTTC.

This chain joins TRBV7-2 and TRBJ2-2, with 8 nucleotides matching TRBD1. In germline, CDR1 is SGHTA, CDR2 FQGNSA. The V gene end was trimmed by 5 bases and the J gene end by 0 bases; junction bases not matched to a gene: 5. The CDR3 length is 16 residues. As DNA, the CDR3 is TGTGCCAGCAGCCTCGGGACAGGCCCGAACACCGGGGAGCTGTTTTTT. Translating it yields CASSLGTGPNTGELFF.

With regard to this clone: The same CDR3 also results from other DNA sequences found in this sample. The V gene is TRBV9, the J gene TRBJ2-1, with 9 bases fitting TRBD2. The CDR3 is 16 residues long. V was pared by 0 bases and J by 1 base, with 2 bases of the junction left unmatched. The germline V gene encodes CDR1 SGDLS and CDR2 YYNGEE. The CDR3 nucleotides are TGTGCCAGCAGCGTAGCAGCGGGAGGTTCCTACAATGAGCAGTTCTTC. It specifies CASSVAAGGSYNEQFF.

DNA for the CDR3: TGTGCCAGCAGTTTATGGGACTACGAGCAGTACTTC. Protein sequence: CASSLWDYEQYF. The chain is built from TRBV28 and TRBJ2-7; D uncertain. Germline assignment: CDR1 MDHEN and CDR2 SYDVKM. Between the trimmed V and J ends, which lost 0 bases and 3 bases, there was a span of 3 bases. This CDR3 has 12 residues.

The V gene is TRBV11-3, the J gene TRBJ1-1; D possibly corresponds to TRBD1 (6 bases). Germline assignment: CDR1 SGHNT and CDR2 YENEEA. V dropped 1 base and J dropped 6 bases, with 9 bases sitting between them. CDR3 length: 13 amino acids. The CDR3 spells CASSLGGHAEAFF. DNA for the CDR3: TGTGCCAGCAGCTTAGGGGGGCATGCTGAAGCTTTCTTT.

This chain joins TRBV5-6 and TRBJ2-5, with 8 bases matching TRBD1. CDR3 size: 15 residues. After removal of 4 bases from V and 5 bases from J, the junction contained 10 bases not matched to a gene. The germline gives CDR1 SGHDT, CDR2 YYEEEE. The CDR3 bases are TGTGCCAGCAGCCTTCGTCTCAGGGGGCATGAGACCCAGTACTTC. Residues: CASSLRLRGHETQYF.

This chain uses TRBV9 with TRBJ2-1, with TRBD2 matching over 11 bases. V trimming: 4 bases; J trimming: 5 bases; junction bases outside the gene matches: 8. From germline, CDR1 is SGDLS and CDR2 YYNGEE. The CDR3 is made up of 16 amino acids. CDR3 in amino acids: CASSFSGRAEHNEQFF. CDR3 coding DNA: TGTGCCAGCAGCTTTAGCGGGAGGGCCGAACACAATGAGCAGTTCTTC.

The chain links TRBV7-3 to TRBJ2-3; possible D gene TRBD2, 6 bases. V lost 5 bases, J lost 2 bases, and 11 bases lay in between. This CDR3 is 14 amino acids long. Germline lookup yields CDR1 SGHTA and CDR2 FQGTGA. CDR3 amino acids: CASSGGLTTDTQYF. The CDR3 nucleotides are TGTGCCAGCAGCGGGGGGTTAACCACAGATACGCAGTATTTT.

The chain uses TRBV25-1 and TRBJ2-1, with TRBD2 identical over 8 bases. The ends lost 3 bases at V and 1 base at J; junction bases unmatched: 8. The length of the CDR3 is 17 residues. The germline CDR1 and CDR2 sequences are MGHDK and SYGVNS. CDR3 coding DNA: TGTGCCAGCAGTGACGGTTTTAGCGGGATATCCTACAATGAGCAGTTCTTC. Its protein is CASSDGFSGISYNEQFF.

The chain employs TRBV28 and TRBJ2-7, with D possibly being TRBD1 (7 bases). The germline V gene encodes CDR1 MDHEN and CDR2 SYDVKM. The CDR3 is 16 amino acids. V lost 5 bases to trimming and J lost 1 base, with 18 bases between them. This CDR3 reads CASSGTGAAGSYEQYF. In nucleotides, the CDR3 is TGTGCCAGCAGTGGAACAGGGGCCGCGGGGTCCTACGAGCAGTACTTC.

A few counts support this clone. The rearrangement links TRBV15 to TRBJ2-6; maybe TRBD2 (6 bases). V shed 0 bases and J shed 6 bases, with 15 bases lying between them. The CDR3 consists of 17 residues. Germline CDR1 is LNHNV and CDR2 is YYDKDF (reference sequence). CDR3 bases: TGTGCCACCAGCAGAGAGCAAAGCCGGAGGGAGGCCAACGTCCTGACTTTC. The encoded protein is CATSREQSRREANVLTF.

The V and J genes are TRBV5-6 and TRBJ1-2; D gene ambiguous. Between the trimmed V and J ends, which lost 1 base and 2 bases, there was a span of 3 bases. The CDR3 has 12 residues. The germline V gene encodes CDR1 SGHDT and CDR2 YYEEEE. This chain's CDR3 is CASSLSNYGYTF. CDR3 nucleotides: TGTGCCAGCAGCTTGAGCAACTATGGCTACACCTTC.

This clone was detected once. The chain uses TRBV4-1 and TRBJ2-7; 7 bases fit TRBD2. In germline, CDR1 is MGHRA, CDR2 YSYEKL. There are 13 residues in the CDR3. The J segment lost 5 bases and the V segment lost 3 bases, leaving 4 bases of the junction unmatched. The CDR3 region has the DNA TGCGCCAGCAGCCAGTGGCTAGCGGACGAGCAGTACTTC. The encoded protein is CASSQWLADEQYF.

The gene calls are TRBV7-8 and TRBJ2-1; possible D gene TRBD1, 5 bases. This CDR3 region has 13 residues. With 6 bases removed from V and 5 bases from J, the gap between germline ends came to 11 bases. In germline, CDR1 is SGHVS, CDR2 FQNEAQ. This CDR3 is CASRGQGNNEQFF. The CDR3 DNA is TGTGCCAGCAGAGGGCAGGGAAACAATGAGCAGTTCTTC.

V usage is TRBV5-1 and J usage is TRBJ1-2; possibly TRBD1 for D (6 bases). This CDR3 comprises 14 residues. Trimming left V 1 base short and J 3 bases short, with 10 bases between. CDR1 and CDR2 (germline): SGHRS, YFSETQ. CDR3 residues: CASSLTPGDYGYTF. CDR3 bases: TGCGCCAGCAGCTTGACTCCAGGGGACTATGGCTACACCTTC.

The V gene is TRBV2, the J gene TRBJ1-2; 7 nucleotides line up with TRBD1. This CDR3 region has 13 residues. V was clipped by 3 bases and J by 7 bases; unmatched bases: 5. Looked up from germline, CDR1 is SNHLY and CDR2 is FYNNEI. This CDR3 reads CASSESQGVGYTF. CDR3 in DNA: TGTGCCAGCAGTGAGTCCCAGGGGGTTGGCTACACCTTC.